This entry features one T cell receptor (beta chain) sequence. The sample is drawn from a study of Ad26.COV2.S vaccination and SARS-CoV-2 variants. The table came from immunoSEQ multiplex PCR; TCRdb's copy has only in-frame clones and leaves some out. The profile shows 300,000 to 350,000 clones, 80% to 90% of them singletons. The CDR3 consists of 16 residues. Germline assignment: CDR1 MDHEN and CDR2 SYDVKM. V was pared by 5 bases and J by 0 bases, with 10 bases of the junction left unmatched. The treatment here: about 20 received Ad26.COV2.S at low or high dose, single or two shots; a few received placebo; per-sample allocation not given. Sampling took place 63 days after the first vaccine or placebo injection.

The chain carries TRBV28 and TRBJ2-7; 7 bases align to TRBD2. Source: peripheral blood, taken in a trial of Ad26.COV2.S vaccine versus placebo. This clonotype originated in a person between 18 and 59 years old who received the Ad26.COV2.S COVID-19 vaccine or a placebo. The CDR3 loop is CASSPAGGLVSYEQYF. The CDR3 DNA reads TGTGCCAGCAGTCCAGCAGGCGGACTAGTCTCCTACGAGCAGTACTTC.